This section outlines one TCR beta chain sequence together with its context. Each CDR3 protein is one row after TCRdb ran MiXCR on the 5' RACE reads. The sample lists 90,000 to 120,000 distinct CDR3 sequences; approximately 12% were seen once. The record originates from a study of T-cell memory formation after mild COVID-19. The sequence came from a man younger than 35 who had mild COVID-19 (a few samples of this study predate the infection). Cell type and time point are not known. The source material was PBMCs or a T cell subset sorted from them (not recorded which).

This CDR3 reads CASSQGGTHTDTQYF. The CDR3 DNA is TGTGCCAGCAGCCAAGGGGGGACACACACAGATACGCAGTATTTT. V is TRBV4-2 and J is TRBJ2-3, with D maybe TRBD1 (6 bases). This CDR3 spans 15 amino acids. V was trimmed by 1 base and J by 2 bases, leaving 10 bases between them. Germline loops: CDR1 LGHNA, CDR2 YNFKEQ.